This is a list of T cell receptor beta chains from one sample in a study of blood T cell repertoires in COVID-19. Using immunoSEQ multiplex PCR, the repertoire was profiled, and TCRdb retains in-frame clones only, with some absent. In the table there are fewer than 300,000 clones, about 93% of which are singletons. Sequenced sample: PBMCs or T cells enriched from blood (not recorded which). The receptors come from a young woman who had recovered from COVID-19. The CDR3 runs from the conserved cysteine through the conserved F or W. The D gene is left open where the match is weak. Size values are once, few and many counts, or a class for expanded clones, and some rows have none.

cdr3_aa,cdr3_nt,v_call,j_call,d_call,clone_size,cdr3_length
CASSYNPAGDGDEQFF,TGTGCCAGCAGTTATAATCCAGCGGGGGATGGGGATGAGCAGTTCTTC,TRBV6-2/TRBV6-3,TRBJ2-1,TRBD2,few,16
CASSLSWAATGVAFF,TGTGCCAGCAGCTTATCCTGGGCCGCGACAGGGGTGGCTTTCTTT,TRBV7-8,TRBJ1-1,TRBD1,NA,15
CASSIPGQGIQETQYF,TGCGCCAGCAGCATACCGGGACAGGGCATCCAAGAGACCCAGTACTTC,TRBV5-1,TRBJ2-5,TRBD1,NA,16
CASSQGRDQPQHF,TGTGCCAGCAGCCAAGGGAGGGATCAGCCCCAGCATTTT,TRBV3-1/TRBV3-2,TRBJ1-5,NA,NA,13
CASSQTGGGDQPQHF,TGTGCCAGCAGCCAAACAGGGGGCGGGGATCAGCCCCAGCATTTT,TRBV4-2,TRBJ1-5,TRBD1,once,15
CASSLSGSGAKNIQYF,TGTGCCAGCAGTCTTAGCGGGAGTGGAGCCAAAAACATTCAGTACTTC,TRBV27,TRBJ2-4,TRBD2,NA,16
CASSLPGTEETQYF,TGTGCCAGCAGCTTACCCGGAACAGAAGAGACCCAGTACTTC,TRBV5-6,TRBJ2-5,NA,NA,14
CASSMYYEQYF,TGTGCCAGCAGTATGTACTACGAGCAGTACTTC,TRBV28,TRBJ2-7,NA,NA,11
CASRREQQWQFF,TGTGCCAGCAGGCGGGAGCAGCAGTGGCAGTTCTTC,TRBV7-2,TRBJ2-1,TRBD2,NA,12
CASSPRDTQYF,TGTGCCAGCAGCCCGAGGGATACGCAGTATTTT,TRBV7-2,TRBJ2-3,NA,NA,11
CASSFGRRAFSETPLQETQYF,TGCGCCAGCAGCTTTGGTAGGAGGGCCTTCTCCGAAACCCCTCTTCAAGAGACCCAGTACTTC,TRBV5-1,TRBJ2-5,NA,NA,21
CAISESGGYEQYF,TGTGCCATCAGTGAGTCCGGCGGCTACGAGCAGTACTTC,TRBV10-3,TRBJ2-7,NA,NA,13
CASSWTGRQETQYF,TGTGCCAGCAGCTGGACGGGAAGACAAGAGACCCAGTACTTC,TRBV7-9,TRBJ2-5,NA,NA,14
CASSVDRASYEQYF,TGTGCCAGTAGTGTGGACAGGGCCTCCTACGAGCAGTACTTC,TRBV19,TRBJ2-7,TRBD1,NA,14
CATSRQGAQGNTIYF,TGTGCCACCAGCAGACAGGGGGCTCAGGGAAACACCATATATTTT,TRBV15,TRBJ1-3,TRBD1,once,15
CASNREWDTQYF,TGTGCCAGCAACCGGGAGTGGGATACGCAGTATTTT,TRBV12-3/TRBV12-4,TRBJ2-3,NA,NA,12
CASSRQGAGGELFF,TGTGCCAGCAGCCGCCAGGGGGCAGGCGGGGAGCTGTTTTTT,TRBV14,TRBJ2-2,TRBD1,NA,14
CASSLRTSGQETQYF,TGTGCCAGCAGCCTCAGGACTAGCGGACAAGAGACCCAGTACTTC,TRBV7-2,TRBJ2-5,TRBD2,NA,15
CASSLQGFSPLHF,TGTGCCAGCAGTTTACAGGGTTTTTCACCCCTCCACTTT,TRBV28,TRBJ1-6,NA,NA,13
CASRRFGTSSRKVEQYF,TGTGCCAGCAGGCGCTTCGGGACAAGTAGCCGAAAGGTGGAGCAGTACTTC,TRBV6-4,TRBJ2-7,NA,NA,17
CASSSPDRLQPQHF,TGTGCCAGCAGCTCCCCAGACAGACTCCAGCCCCAGCATTTT,TRBV28,TRBJ1-5,NA,NA,14
CASSPGEEGAFRTEAFF,TGTGCCAGCAGCCCGGGGGAGGAGGGGGCTTTTCGCACTGAAGCTTTCTTT,TRBV5-4,TRBJ1-1,TRBD1,NA,17
CASSLEQGDHEQYF,TGTGCCAGCAGCTTAGAACAGGGGGACCACGAGCAGTACTTC,TRBV11-3,TRBJ2-7,TRBD1,NA,14
CASSLLSQETQYF,TGTGCCAGCAGCTTATTGAGCCAAGAGACCCAGTACTTC,TRBV7-3,TRBJ2-5,NA,NA,13
CASSQRTSPKTEQGRNTIYF,TGTGCCAGCAGCCAAAGAACGTCCCCGAAGACAGAGCAGGGAAGAAACACCATATATTTT,TRBV3-1/TRBV3-2,TRBJ1-3,NA,once,20
CASSLGLAGHSSSTDTQYF,TGCGCCAGCAGCTTGGGACTAGCGGGACACTCCTCTAGCACAGATACGCAGTATTTT,TRBV5-1,TRBJ2-3,TRBD2,NA,19
CASRGAGTGFGEPQHF,TGTGCCAGTAGAGGGGCCGGGACAGGCTTTGGGGAGCCCCAGCATTTT,TRBV19,TRBJ1-5,TRBD1,NA,16
CASSFLDGNYGYTF,TGTGCCAGCAGTTTTCTAGACGGGAACTATGGCTACACCTTC,TRBV27,TRBJ1-2,NA,NA,14
CASSLVRDSSYNEQFF,TGTGCCAGCAGCTTGGTTCGAGATAGCTCCTACAATGAGCAGTTCTTC,TRBV5-5,TRBJ2-1,NA,NA,16
CASSLQGAGGELFF,TGTGCCAGCAGCTTGCAGGGGGCTGGCGGGGAGCTGTTTTTT,TRBV13,TRBJ2-2,TRBD1,few,14
CASSVGDRMMGAFF,TGTGCCAGCAGCGTTGGGGACAGGATGATGGGAGCTTTCTTT,TRBV7-9,TRBJ1-1,TRBD1,NA,14
CATSDLYGEQFF,TGTGCCACCAGTGACCTATACGGTGAGCAGTTCTTC,TRBV24-1,TRBJ2-1,NA,once,12
CASSPVMVNYYEQYF,TGTGCCAGCAGCCCGGTAATGGTGAATTACTACGAGCAGTACTTC,TRBV7-2,TRBJ2-7,NA,NA,15
CASSSRGSDTQYF,TGTGCCAGCAGTAGCAGGGGTTCAGATACGCAGTATTTT,TRBV3-1/TRBV3-2,TRBJ2-3,NA,NA,13
CASSIAGGSNEQFF,TGTGCCAGCAGTATAGCGGGAGGATCCAATGAGCAGTTCTTC,TRBV6-2/TRBV6-3,TRBJ2-1,TRBD2,NA,14
CASSEGSNGQYF,TGTGCCAGCAGTGAAGGATCTAACGGGCAGTACTTC,TRBV6-1,TRBJ2-7,NA,NA,12
CATSRDRISSPGELFF,TGTGCCACCAGCAGAGACAGGATTTCGAGTCCCGGGGAGCTGTTTTTT,TRBV15,TRBJ2-2,NA,NA,16
CASSEARDQPQHF,TGTGCCAGCAGTGAAGCAAGAGATCAGCCCCAGCATTTT,TRBV2,TRBJ1-5,NA,NA,13
CASTLTSGGPTDTQYF,TGCGCCAGCACCCTGACTAGCGGGGGACCCACAGATACGCAGTATTTT,TRBV5-1,TRBJ2-3,TRBD2,NA,16
CASSPPGLADSYEQYF,TGCGCCAGCAGCCCCCCCGGACTAGCGGACTCCTACGAGCAGTACTTC,TRBV5-1,TRBJ2-7,TRBD2,NA,16
CASSGQGLANEKLFF,TGTGCCAGCAGTGGACAGGGTTTGGCTAATGAAAAACTGTTTTTT,TRBV27,TRBJ1-4,TRBD1,NA,15
CASSLPANYGYTF,TGTGCCAGCAGTTTACCAGCTAACTATGGCTACACCTTC,TRBV12-3/TRBV12-4,TRBJ1-2,NA,NA,13
CASTPGSGSRYNEQFF,TGTGCCAGCACCCCGGGGAGCGGGAGTAGGTACAATGAGCAGTTCTTC,TRBV28,TRBJ2-1,TRBD2,NA,16
CASSPPGQGHGEAFF,TGTGCCAGCAGTCCCCCGGGACAGGGCCATGGGGAAGCTTTCTTT,TRBV28,TRBJ1-1,TRBD1,NA,15